This TCR beta chain was recovered during a study of vaccination effects on CD4 cells after COVID-19. As to this clone: Its target is not known.

Sequencing in the ViraFEST assay came after antigen-specific CD4+ T cells had been expanded with viral peptide pools, which were used to stimulate PBMC. Between days 10 and 11 of culture, CD4+ T cells were separated out. It was two doses of either the BNT162b2 or mRNA-1273 vaccine that participants received. Cultures received IL-2 medium that replaced half the medium on days 3 and 7. From germline, CDR1 is SGHAT and CDR2 FQNNGV. CDR3 length: 14 amino acids. The V segment lost 6 bases and the J segment 2 bases; nucleotides outside the gene matches: 5. The assay was immunoSEQ multiplex PCR, and TCRdb's table has in-frame clones only and misses some. This table has 25,000 or so clones, more than 60% appearing once.

This specimen was CD4+ T cells from PBMCs cultured with SARS-CoV-2 spike peptides, taken after COVID-19 vaccination. V usage is TRBV11-2 and J usage is TRBJ2-7, with TRBD2 identical over 9 bases. The receptor was isolated from a human donor who received a COVID-19 vaccine. The CDR3 DNA is TGTGCCAGCAGGCAACTAGCGGGCGCCTACGAGCAGTACTTC. Translated: CASRQLAGAYEQYF. The variable domain in full, completed from reference TRBV11-2 and TRBJ2-7, reads EAGVAQSPRYKIIEKRQSVAFWCNPISGHATLYWYQQILGQGPKLLIQFQNNGVVDDSQLPKDRFSAERLKGVDSTLKIQPAKLEDSAVYLCASRQLAGAYEQYFGPGTRLTVT.